This T cell receptor (beta chain) was captured in a study of blood T cell repertoires in COVID-19. Turning to the study itself: Samples representing acute and convalescent COVID-19 were sourced from the United States, Italy and Spain. In each case, the material was cDNA or gDNA derived from T cells, B-cell-depleted T cells, or PBMCs.

Donors were grouped by their self-reported clinical history. Note on this clone: This specimen includes other DNA sequences encoding the same CDR3.

This CDR3 has 13 amino acids. Germline V lookup: CDR1 SQVTM, CDR2 ANQGSEA. Trimming removed 6 bases from V and 2 bases from J; junction bases left unmatched: 4. In the authors' workflow: Quantification of nucleated cells was approximated via reference gene primer amplification. Clones were sequenced by immunoSEQ multiplex PCR, and TCRdb holds only the in-frame ones, with some missing. Clonal size and the V and J genes are those of that table, whereas D and trimming came from the DNA. The sample gives around 470,000 clones, less than 95% of which show up once; 0.6% is in the top ten. Specimen: PBMCs or T cells enriched from blood (not recorded which). This TCR came from a young man who had recovered from COVID-19. This sequence joins TRBV29-1 and TRBJ2-7, with 10 nucleotides matching TRBD1. This CDR3 is CSVETGGTYEQYF. CDR3 DNA: TGCAGCGTGGAGACAGGGGGCACCTACGAGCAGTACTTC.